The 14 T cell receptor beta chains reported below all come from one sample, sequenced in a study of yellow fever vaccine responses in identical twins. TCRdb re-called the RT-PCR reads with MiXCR, one entry per CDR3 protein. Here the sample spans roughly 600 distinct CDR3 sequences, roughly 79% being singletons. Sequenced material: T cells from blood (PBMCs), unsorted or a sorted subset (not recorded which), taken before or after yellow fever vaccination (not recorded which). The receptors here all came from a female donor who received the yellow fever vaccine.

This chain uses TRBV6-1 with TRBJ1-2, with D possibly being TRBD1 (6 bases). Per germline, CDR1 MNHNS and CDR2 SASEGT. The CDR3 is made up of 15 amino acids. Deletions cut 6 bases from V and 4 bases from J, with 18 bases between. The CDR3 bases are TGTGCCAGCAGACACGATGCACAGGGAGTCTATGGCTACACCTTC. It encodes CASRHDAQGVYGYTF.

This clonotype was recorded a few times. The genes are TRBV28 and TRBJ2-7; 7 nucleotides align to TRBD1. The V gene end was trimmed by 5 bases and the J gene end by 3 bases; junction bases not matched to a gene: 1. The germline CDR1 and CDR2 sequences are MDHEN and SYDVKM. The CDR3 sequence is 12 residues long. This CDR3 is CASSGTVYEQYF. The CDR3 DNA is TGTGCCAGCAGTGGGACAGTCTACGAGCAGTACTTC. Drawing the rest from reference TRBV28 and TRBJ2-7, the complete variable domain is DVKVTQSSRYLVKRTGEKVFLECVQDMDHENMFWYRQDPGLGLRLIYFSYDVKMKEKGDIPEGYSVSREKKERFSLILESASTNQTSMYLCASSGTVYEQYFGPGTRLTVT.

The J gene is TRBJ2-1, the V gene TRBV6-1; 9 positions agree with TRBD2. After removal of 6 bases from V and 3 bases from J, the junction contained 15 bases not matched to a gene. There are 18 residues in the CDR3. The V gene's germline CDR1 is MNHNS and CDR2 SASEGT. The chain's CDR3 is CASSHPGGGGVNYNEQFF. The CDR3 DNA follows: TGTGCCAGCAGCCATCCGGGTGGCGGGGGGGTTAACTACAATGAGCAGTTCTTC.

The chain employs TRBV10-3 and TRBJ1-1; no clear D gene. The CDR3 covers 13 residues. The V and J ends lost 10 bases and 6 bases respectively, with 18 bases between them. The germline V gene has CDR1 ENHRY and CDR2 SYGVKD. Here the CDR3 reads CATRTDIDAEAFF. CDR3 coding DNA: TGTGCCACCCGGACCGATATAGACGCTGAAGCTTTCTTT.

This clonotype has only one observation. The chain has TRBV6-1 and TRBJ2-3, with D perhaps given as TRBD1 or TRBD2 (5 bases each). This CDR3 comprises 14 residues. Germline lookup yields CDR1 MNHNS and CDR2 SASEGT. V was pared by 6 bases and J by 2 bases, with 12 bases between. The CDR3 sequence is CASSPGTYTDTQYF. The DNA for the CDR3 is TGTGCCAGCAGCCCTGGGACCTACACAGATACGCAGTATTTT.

The chain carries TRBV4-2 and TRBJ2-7; TRBD2 agrees at 10 bases. The CDR3 is 16 amino acids. Germline CDR1 is LGHNA and CDR2 is YNFKEQ. V trimming: 0 bases; J trimming: 3 bases; junction bases outside the gene matches: 5. The CDR3 nucleotides read TGTGCCAGCAGCCAAGATGGGGCTAGCGGGAGCTACGAGCAGTACTTC. Translation gives CASSQDGASGSYEQYF.

DNA of the CDR3: TGCGCCAGCAATAATACAGGGGGCGGTCAGCCCCAGCATTTT. Encoded protein: CASNNTGGGQPQHF. V gene TRBV4-1 combines with J gene TRBJ1-5, with 9 nucleotides matching TRBD1. This CDR3 has 14 residues. Unmatched junction bases numbered 7, after V lost 7 bases and J lost 6 bases. Looked up from germline, CDR1 is MGHRA and CDR2 is YSYEKL.

This chain links TRBV3-1 with TRBJ2-1; 7 bases fit TRBD2. The CDR3 covers 17 residues. V lost 4 bases to trimming and J lost 8 bases; unmatched junction nucleotides: 17. Germline CDR1 is LGHDT and CDR2 is YNNKEL (reference sequence). The chain's CDR3 is CASSLQEAGVSGDEQFF. The CDR3 coding sequence is TGTGCCAGCAGCCTCCAGGAGGCCGGGGTAAGCGGGGATGAGCAGTTCTTC.

Sample share makes this clonotype hyperexpanded. The chain carries TRBV4-2 and TRBJ2-6; the D is unclear. CDR1 is LGHNA, CDR2 YNFKEQ, per germline. The CDR3 length is 12 residues. V was trimmed by 6 bases and J by 1 base, leaving 1 base between them. CDR3: CASRSGANVLTF. In DNA, the CDR3 is TGTGCCAGCAGATCTGGGGCCAACGTCCTGACTTTC.

This chain links TRBV6-2 or TRBV6-3 with TRBJ2-5; TRBD2 aligns across 7 bases. This CDR3 contains 15 residues. CDR1 and CDR2 (germline): MNHEY, SVGEGT. With 2 bases clipped from V and 5 bases from J, the junction kept 8 bases outside the gene matches. The CDR3 nucleotides read TGTGCCAGCAGTTACGAGGAGAGGGAGGGGGAGACCCAGTACTTC. Translated, it gives CASSYEEREGETQYF.

This chain connects TRBV15 to TRBJ2-2; D is ambiguous. The V gene's germline CDR1 is LNHNV and CDR2 YYDKDF (reference sequence). CDR3 size: 13 residues. With 3 bases removed from V and 5 bases from J, the gap between germline ends came to 7 bases. CDR3 in amino acids: CATSSQVTGELFF. The CDR3 nucleotides read TGTGCCACCAGCAGCCAAGTGACCGGGGAGCTGTTTTTT. Complete variable domain (other parts from reference TRBV15 and TRBJ2-2): DAMVIQNPRYQVTQFGKPVTLSCSQTLNHNVMYWYQQKSSQAPKLLFHYYDKDFNNEADTPDNFQSRRPNTSFCFLDIRSPGLGDTAMYLCATSSQVTGELFFGEGSRLTVL.

This chain links TRBV15 with TRBJ1-4, with a possible D match to TRBD1 (5 bases). CDR3 length: 13 residues. Germline V gene data show CDR1 as LNHNV and CDR2 as YYDKDF (reference sequence). Trimming took 1 base from V and 7 from J, leaving 7 bases between them. The CDR3 DNA reads as TGTGCCACCAGCAGAGGTCAGGGTGAAAAACTGTTTTTT. Translation: CATSRGQGEKLFF.

The genes are TRBV3-1 and TRBJ2-7; weak D call: TRBD1 (5 bases). In germline, CDR1 is LGHDT, CDR2 YNNKEL (reference sequence). Trimming shortened V by 8 bases and J by 2 bases, and 10 bases separated the two germline ends. The CDR3 sequence is 12 residues long. The CDR3 spells CASCKGAYEQYF. Here the CDR3 DNA reads TGTGCCAGCTGTAAAGGGGCCTACGAGCAGTACTTC.

The J gene is TRBJ2-2, the V gene TRBV13; TRBD2 matches at 8 bases. This CDR3 contains 16 residues. CDR1 is PRHDT and CDR2 is FYEKMQ in the germline V gene (reference sequence). The V gene end was trimmed by 5 bases and the J gene end by 5 bases; junction bases not matched to a gene: 10. CDR3 amino acids: CASSGKGTRLTGELFF. The CDR3 DNA reads TGTGCCAGCAGCGGGAAAGGGACTAGACTGACCGGGGAGCTGTTTTTT. Variable domain in full (rest from reference TRBV13 and TRBJ2-2): AAGVIQSPRHLIKEKRETATLKCYPIPRHDTVYWYQQGPGQDPQFLISFYEKMQSDKGSIPDRFSAQQFSDYHSELNMSSLELGDSALYFCASSGKGTRLTGELFFGEGSRLTVL.